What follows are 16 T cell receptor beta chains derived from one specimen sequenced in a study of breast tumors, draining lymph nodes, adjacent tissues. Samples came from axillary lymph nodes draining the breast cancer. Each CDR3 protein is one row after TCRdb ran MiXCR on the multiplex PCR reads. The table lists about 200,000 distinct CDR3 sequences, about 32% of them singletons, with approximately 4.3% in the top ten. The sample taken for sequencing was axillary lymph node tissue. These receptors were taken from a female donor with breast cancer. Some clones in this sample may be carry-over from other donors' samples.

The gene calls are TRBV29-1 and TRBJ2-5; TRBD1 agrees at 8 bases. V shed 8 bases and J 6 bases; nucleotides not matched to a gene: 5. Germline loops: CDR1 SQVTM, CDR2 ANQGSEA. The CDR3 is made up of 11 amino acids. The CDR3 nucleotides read TGCAGCTATGGACAGGGTCAGACCCAGTACTTC. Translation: CSYGQGQTQYF.

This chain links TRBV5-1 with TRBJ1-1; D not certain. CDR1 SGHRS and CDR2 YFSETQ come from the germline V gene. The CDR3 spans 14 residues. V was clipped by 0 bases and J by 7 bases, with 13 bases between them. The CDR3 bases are TGCGCCAGCAGCTTGGAGGGCGGGTTAAGTGAAGCTTTCTTT. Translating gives CASSLEGGLSEAFF.

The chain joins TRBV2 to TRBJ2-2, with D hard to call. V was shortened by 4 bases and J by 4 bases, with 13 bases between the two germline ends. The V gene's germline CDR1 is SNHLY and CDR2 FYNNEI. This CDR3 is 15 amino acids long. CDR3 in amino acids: CASSARLGSTGELFF. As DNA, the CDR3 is TGTGCCAGCAGTGCTAGGCTCGGAAGCACCGGGGAGCTGTTTTTT.

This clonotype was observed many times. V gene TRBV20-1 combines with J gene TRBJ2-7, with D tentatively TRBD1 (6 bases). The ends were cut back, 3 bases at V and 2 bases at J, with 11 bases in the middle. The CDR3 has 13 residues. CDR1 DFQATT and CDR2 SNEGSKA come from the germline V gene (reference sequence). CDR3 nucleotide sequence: TGCAGTGCTAGGGCAGGGGTAGCCTACGAGCAGTACTTC. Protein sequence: CSARAGVAYEQYF.

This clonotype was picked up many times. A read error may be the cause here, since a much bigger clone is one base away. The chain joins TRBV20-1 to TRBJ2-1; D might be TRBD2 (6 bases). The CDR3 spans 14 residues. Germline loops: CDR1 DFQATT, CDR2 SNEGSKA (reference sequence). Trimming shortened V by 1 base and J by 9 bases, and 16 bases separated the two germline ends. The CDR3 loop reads CSARGSGAHTEQFF. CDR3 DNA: TGCAGTGCTAGAGGGTCGGGAGCCCACACTGAGCAGTTCTTC.

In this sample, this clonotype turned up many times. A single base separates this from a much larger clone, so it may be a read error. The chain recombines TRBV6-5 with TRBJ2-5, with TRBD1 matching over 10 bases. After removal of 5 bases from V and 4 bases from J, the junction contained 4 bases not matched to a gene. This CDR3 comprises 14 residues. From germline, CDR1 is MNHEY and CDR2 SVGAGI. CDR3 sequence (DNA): TGTGCCAGCAGTCACTGGACAGGGGGAGAGACCCAGTACTTC. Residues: CASSHWTGGETQYF.

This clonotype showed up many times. The DNA of the CDR3 is TGTGCCACCCGACAGGCCTTGGGAGGTACGCAGTATTTT. This translates into CATRQALGGTQYF. V gene TRBV2 combines with J gene TRBJ2-3, with D perhaps TRBD1 or TRBD2 (6 bases each). The V and J ends lost 10 bases and 8 bases respectively, with 19 bases between them. The CDR3 covers 13 residues. Germline assignment: CDR1 SNHLY and CDR2 FYNNEI.

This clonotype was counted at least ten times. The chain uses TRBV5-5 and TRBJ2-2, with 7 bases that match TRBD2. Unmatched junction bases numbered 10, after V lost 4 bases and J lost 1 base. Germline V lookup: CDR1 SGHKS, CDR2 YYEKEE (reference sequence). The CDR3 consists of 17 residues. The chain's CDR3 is CASSPITTSRNTGELFF. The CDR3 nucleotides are TGTGCCAGCAGCCCTATTACGACTAGCAGGAACACCGGGGAGCTGTTTTTT.

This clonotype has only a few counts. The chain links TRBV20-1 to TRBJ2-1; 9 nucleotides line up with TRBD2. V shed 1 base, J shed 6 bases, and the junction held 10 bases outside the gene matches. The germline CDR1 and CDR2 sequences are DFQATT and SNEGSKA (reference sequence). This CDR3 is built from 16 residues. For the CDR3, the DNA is TGCAGTGCTAGAGTTGCGGGAGGGCCGTCATGCAATGAGCAGTTCTTC. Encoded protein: CSARVAGGPSCNEQFF.

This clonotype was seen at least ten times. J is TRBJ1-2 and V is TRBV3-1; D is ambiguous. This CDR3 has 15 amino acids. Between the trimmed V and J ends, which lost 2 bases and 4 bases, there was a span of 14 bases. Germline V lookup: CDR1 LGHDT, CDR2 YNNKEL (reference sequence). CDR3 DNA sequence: TGTGCCAGCAGCCAACTTTACCCAAACCTCTATGGCTACACCTTC. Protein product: CASSQLYPNLYGYTF.

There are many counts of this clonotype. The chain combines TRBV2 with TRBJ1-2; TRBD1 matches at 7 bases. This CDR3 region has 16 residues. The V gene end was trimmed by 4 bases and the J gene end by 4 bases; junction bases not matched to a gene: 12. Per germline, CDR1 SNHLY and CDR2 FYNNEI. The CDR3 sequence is CASSVFSTGVAYGYTF. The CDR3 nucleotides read TGTGCCAGCAGTGTCTTTAGTACAGGGGTGGCCTATGGCTACACCTTC.

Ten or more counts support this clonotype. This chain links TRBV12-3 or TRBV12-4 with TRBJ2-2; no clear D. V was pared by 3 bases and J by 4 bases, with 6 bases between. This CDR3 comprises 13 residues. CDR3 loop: CASSLTGTGELFF. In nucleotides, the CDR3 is TGTGCCAGCAGTTTGACCGGCACCGGGGAGCTGTTTTTT.

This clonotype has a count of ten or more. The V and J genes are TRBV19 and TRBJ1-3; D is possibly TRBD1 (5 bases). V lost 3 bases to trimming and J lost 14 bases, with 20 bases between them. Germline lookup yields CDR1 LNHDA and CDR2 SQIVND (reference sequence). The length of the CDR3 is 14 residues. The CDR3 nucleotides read TGTGCCAGTAGTATCCCGGGACTCGCGGGTGGACTATATTTT. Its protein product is CASSIPGLAGGLYF.

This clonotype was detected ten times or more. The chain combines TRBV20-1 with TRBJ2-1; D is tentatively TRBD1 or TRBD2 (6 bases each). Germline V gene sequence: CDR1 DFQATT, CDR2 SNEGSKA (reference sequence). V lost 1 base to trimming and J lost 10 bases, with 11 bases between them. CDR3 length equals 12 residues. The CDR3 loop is CSARAQGGEQFF. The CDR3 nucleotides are TGCAGTGCTAGAGCACAGGGAGGCGAGCAGTTCTTC.

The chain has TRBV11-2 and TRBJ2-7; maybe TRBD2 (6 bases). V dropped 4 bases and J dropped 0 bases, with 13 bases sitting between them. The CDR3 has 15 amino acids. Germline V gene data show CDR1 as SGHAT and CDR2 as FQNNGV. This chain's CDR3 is CASSSLGSGSYEQYF. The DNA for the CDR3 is TGTGCCAGCAGCTCCCTCGGGAGCGGCTCCTACGAGCAGTACTTC. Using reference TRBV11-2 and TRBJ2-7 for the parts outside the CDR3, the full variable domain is EAGVAQSPRYKIIEKRQSVAFWCNPISGHATLYWYQQILGQGPKLLIQFQNNGVVDDSQLPKDRFSAERLKGVDSTLKIQPAKLEDSAVYLCASSSLGSGSYEQYFGPGTRLTVT.

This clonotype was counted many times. The CDR3 sequence is CASSATGQGYTF. The CDR3 bases are TGCGCCAGCAGCGCGACAGGGCAGGGCTACACCTTC. The chain uses TRBV5-1 and TRBJ1-2, with 7 bases matching TRBD1. Germline V CDR1 and CDR2: SGHRS, YFSETQ. V trimming: 4 bases; J trimming: 8 bases; junction bases outside the gene matches: 5. This CDR3 region has 12 residues.